These 11 T cell receptor beta chains share one sample of origin, sequenced in a study of blood T cell repertoires in COVID-19. This table comes from immunoSEQ multiplex PCR, and its TCRdb copy is limited to in-frame clones, with some not included. This table has approximately 67,000 clones, approximately 79% appearing once. Input material: peripheral blood. The origin of the receptors is a man in his 60s with acute or convalescent COVID-19.

The genes are TRBV7-2 and TRBJ1-2, with D unresolved. The germline V gene has CDR1 SGHTA and CDR2 FQGNSA. This CDR3 is 15 amino acids long. V was clipped by 0 bases and J by 4 bases, with 12 bases between them. CDR3 nucleotides: TGTGCCAGCAGCTTAGCAATTGGGAGTACCTATGGCTACACCTTC. Its translation is CASSLAIGSTYGYTF. Full variable domain (outside the CDR3, taken from reference TRBV7-2 and TRBJ1-2): GAGVSQSPSNKVTEKGKDVELRCDPISGHTALYWYRQSLGQGLEFLIYFQGNSAPDKSGLPSDRFSAERTGGSVSTLTIQRTQQEDSAVYLCASSLAIGSTYGYTFGSGTRLTVV.

The rearrangement joins TRBV6-6 to TRBJ1-1; 8 bases align to TRBD1. The germline gives CDR1 MNHNY, CDR2 SVGAGI (reference sequence). The CDR3 is 16 residues long. J gave up 1 base and V 6 bases, and 10 bases lay outside the gene matches. In nucleotides, the CDR3 is TGTGCCAGCAGACCTAGACAGGGGTTGGCGAACACTGAAGCTTTCTTT. Translation gives CASRPRQGLANTEAFF.

V and J are TRBV5-1 and TRBJ2-7; D possibly corresponds to TRBD1 (7 bases). Germline loops: CDR1 SGHRS, CDR2 YFSETQ. This CDR3 has 14 amino acids. V lost 4 bases and J 5 bases, leaving 16 bases between the germline ends. As DNA, the CDR3 is TGCGCCAGCAGCGATCCAGGGGGAGGCCACGAGCAGTACTTC. Translated: CASSDPGGGHEQYF.

This chain connects TRBV5-4 to TRBJ1-3; unclear D gene. V dropped 3 bases and J dropped 1 base, with 14 bases sitting between them. The germline gives CDR1 SGHNT, CDR2 YYREEE (reference sequence). The CDR3 totals 16 residues. This CDR3 is CASSSPGFSSGNTIYF. As DNA, the CDR3 is TGTGCCAGCAGCTCGCCGGGATTCTCGTCTGGAAACACCATATATTTT. The variable domain in full, completed from reference TRBV5-4 and TRBJ1-3, reads ETGVTQSPTHLIKTRGQQVTLRCSSQSGHNTVSWYQQALGQGPQFIFQYYREEENGRGNFPPRFSGLQFPNYSSELNVNALELDDSALYLCASSSPGFSSGNTIYFGEGSWLTVV.

This clone showed up just once. The chain joins TRBV19 to TRBJ2-7; D is perhaps TRBD2 (6 bases). Trimming took off 6 bases at V and 0 bases at J, with 15 bases between the two ends. The germline V gene has CDR1 LNHDA and CDR2 SQIVND (reference sequence). The CDR3 totals 15 residues. CDR3 in amino acids: CASSPESGGSYEQYF. The DNA for the CDR3 is TGTGCCAGTAGCCCCGAGTCCGGGGGCTCCTACGAGCAGTACTTC.

J is TRBJ2-1 and V is TRBV6-2 or TRBV6-3, with TRBD1 matching 7 bases. The germline gives CDR1 MNHEY, CDR2 SVGEGT. CDR3 length: 19 residues. The V and J ends lost 7 bases and 0 bases, in that order; junction bases with no gene match: 18. The CDR3 DNA reads TGTGCCAGCACCCCTGGCGGACAGGCTAAGGGGAGCTCCTACAATGAGCAGTTCTTC. Translated: CASTPGGQAKGSSYNEQFF.

This clone was observed once. This sequence joins TRBV25-1 and TRBJ2-1, with 10 bases fitting TRBD2. Germline V CDR1 and CDR2: MGHDK, SYGVNS. The CDR3 extends over 16 amino acids. V shed 4 bases and J 8 bases; nucleotides not matched to a gene: 11. This CDR3 is CASSVLTSGRRDEQFF. The CDR3 DNA reads TGTGCCAGCAGTGTCCTGACTAGCGGGCGGCGGGATGAGCAGTTCTTC. Looking up the rest from reference TRBV25-1 and TRBJ2-1 gives the full variable domain: EADIYQTPRYLVIGTGKKITLECSQTMGHDKMYWYQQDPGMELHLIHYSYGVNSTEKGDLSSESTVSRIRTEHFPLTLESARPSHTSQYLCASSVLTSGRRDEQFFGPGTRLTVL.

This chain uses TRBV6-4 with TRBJ1-1; 9 bases align to TRBD1. Per germline, CDR1 MRHNA and CDR2 SNTAGT. The CDR3 contains 18 residues. The trim removed 6 bases at V and 5 bases at J, leaving 19 bases unmatched. Written as DNA, the CDR3 is TGTGCCAGCAGGGGCGAACTCGTTTGGGACAGGGCAAAGACTGAAGCTTTCTTT. It translates to CASRGELVWDRAKTEAFF.

The chain recombines TRBV5-5 with TRBJ2-5; D is possibly TRBD1 (5 bases). The CDR3 runs 12 residues. V lost 5 bases and J 5 bases, leaving 10 bases between the germline ends. CDR1 is SGHKS, CDR2 YYEKEE, per germline (reference sequence). The CDR3 is CASRGPKETQYF. The CDR3 nucleotides read TGTGCCAGCAGGGGGCCGAAGGAGACCCAGTACTTC.

In this sample, this clone turned up once. The rearrangement uses TRBV4-3 and TRBJ1-2; the D gene is possibly TRBD1 (5 bases). Looked up from germline, CDR1 is LGHNA and CDR2 is YSLEER. V was clipped by 4 bases and J by 4 bases, with 13 bases between them. The CDR3 totals 14 residues. CDR3 amino acids: CASSPLQVSYGYTF. The CDR3 nucleotides read TGCGCCAGCAGCCCCCTACAGGTTTCCTATGGCTACACCTTC.

The genes are TRBV7-9 and TRBJ2-1, with 14 bases fitting TRBD2. Germline loops: CDR1 SEHNR, CDR2 FQNEAQ (reference sequence). Germline trimming cut 5 bases from V and 6 bases from J; bases unmatched to any gene: 3. The CDR3 is 15 residues long. The CDR3 sequence is CASSRLAGGPNEQFF. CDR3 sequence (DNA): TGTGCCAGCAGCAGACTAGCGGGGGGGCCCAATGAGCAGTTCTTC. The full variable domain, in which reference TRBV7-9 and TRBJ2-1 provide the parts outside the CDR3, is DTGVSQNPRHKITKRGQNVTFRCDPISEHNRLYWYRQTLGQGPEFLTYFQNEAQLEKSRLLSDRFSAERPKGSFSTLEIQRTEQGDSAMYLCASSRLAGGPNEQFFGPGTRLTVL.